The entry below gives a single T cell receptor (beta chain) sequence along with its context. Its target is unknown. The CDR3 runs 16 residues. CDR1 and CDR2 from the germline V gene are SGHTS and YDEGEE. Trimming pared 0 bases from V and 0 bases from J, leaving 13 bases between. The sample comes from a study of T cells in localized non-small cell lung cancer. Data came from immunoSEQ multiplex PCR; TCRdb stores just in-frame clones and leaves some out. The sample has approximately 43,000 clones; roughly 90% are singletons. Whole-study findings and limits: Higher blood T cell density tracked longer overall survival.

This specimen was peripheral blood, taken before any cancer treatment. This rearrangement joins TRBV5-8 to TRBJ2-7, with D uncertain. This receptor was identified in a female donor over 55 with stage I squamous cell lung carcinoma. In DNA, the CDR3 is TGTGCCAGCAGCTTGGGGGTAGCCAAATACTCCTACGAGCAGTACTTC. Amino acids: CASSLGVAKYSYEQYF.